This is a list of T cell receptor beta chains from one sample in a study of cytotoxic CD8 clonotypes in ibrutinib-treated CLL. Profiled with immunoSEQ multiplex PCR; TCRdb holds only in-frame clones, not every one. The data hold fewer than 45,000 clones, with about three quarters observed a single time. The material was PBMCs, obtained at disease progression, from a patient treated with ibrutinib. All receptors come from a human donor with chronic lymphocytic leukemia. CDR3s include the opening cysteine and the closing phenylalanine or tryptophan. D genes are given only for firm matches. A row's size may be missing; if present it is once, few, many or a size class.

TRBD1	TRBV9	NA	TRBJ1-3	CASSDYRTGQGNTIYF	TGTGCCAGCAGCGACTATCGGACAGGGCAAGGAAACACCATATATTTT
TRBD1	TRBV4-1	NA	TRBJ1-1	CASSLGQGGRTEAFF	TGCGCCAGCAGCCTCGGACAGGGAGGAAGAACTGAAGCTTTCTTT
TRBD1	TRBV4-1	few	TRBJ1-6	CASSRTGTGEFTLHF	TGCGCCAGCAGCCGAACCGGGACAGGAGAATTTACCCTCCACTTT
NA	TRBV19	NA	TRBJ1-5	CASRVLQGGNQPQHF	TGTGCCAGTAGGGTGCTACAGGGCGGCAATCAGCCCCAGCATTTT
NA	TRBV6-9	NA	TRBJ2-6	CASSRTRLRQSRANVLTF	TGTGCCAGCAGTAGAACACGCTTACGACAAAGTCGGGCCAACGTCCTGACTTTC
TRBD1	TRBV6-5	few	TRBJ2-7	CASSYAPGQGFYEQYF	TGTGCCAGCAGTTACGCACCGGGACAGGGGTTTTACGAGCAGTACTTC
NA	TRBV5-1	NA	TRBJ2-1	CASNSRGGGGNEQFF	TGCGCCAGCAACTCCAGGGGGGGCGGTGGGAATGAGCAGTTCTTC
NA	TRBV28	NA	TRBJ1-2	CASSTILRWGYTF	TGTGCCAGCAGCACAATACTGCGGTGGGGCTACACCTTC
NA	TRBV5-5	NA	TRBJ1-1	CASIHWGGQNTEAFF	TGTGCCAGCATCCACTGGGGCGGACAGAACACTGAAGCTTTCTTT
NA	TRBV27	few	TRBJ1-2	CASSLASGFGGYTF	TGTGCCAGCAGTTTAGCTTCAGGGTTCGGTGGCTACACCTTC
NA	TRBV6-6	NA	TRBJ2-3	CASSSTNGDTQYF	TGTGCCAGCAGTTCTACGAACGGGGATACGCAGTATTTT
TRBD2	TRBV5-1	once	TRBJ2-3	CATSSGEPTDTQYF	TGCGCCACTAGTAGCGGGGAACCGACAGATACGCAGTATTTT
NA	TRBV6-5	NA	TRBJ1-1	CASSYIPDRGEAFF	TGTGCCAGCAGTTACATCCCTGACCGCGGTGAAGCTTTCTTT
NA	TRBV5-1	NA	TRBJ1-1	CASSPPGSNTEAFF	TGCGCCAGCAGCCCCCCAGGGTCGAACACTGAAGCTTTCTTT
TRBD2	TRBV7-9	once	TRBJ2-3	CASSRLGLAGSDTQYF	TGTGCCAGCAGCCGTCTGGGACTAGCGGGGTCAGATACGCAGTATTTT
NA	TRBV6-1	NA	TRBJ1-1	CASNYAGTGTEAFF	TGTGCCAGCAATTATGCAGGGACCGGCACTGAAGCTTTCTTT
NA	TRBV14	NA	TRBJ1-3	CASSQNTGPRGTIYF	TGTGCCAGCAGCCAGAATACCGGGCCTCGTGGCACCATATATTTT
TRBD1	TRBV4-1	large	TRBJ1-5	CASSQDPGQGNQQPQHF	TGCGCCAGCAGCCAAGATCCGGGACAGGGCAATCAACAGCCCCAGCATTTT
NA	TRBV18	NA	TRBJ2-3	CASSPAWPTRGTDTQYF	TGTGCCAGCTCTCCTGCTTGGCCAACCCGGGGCACAGATACGCAGTATTTT
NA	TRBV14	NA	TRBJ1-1	CASSQDLGPGRTEAFF	TGTGCCAGCAGCCAAGATCTGGGCCCAGGGCGGACTGAAGCTTTCTTT
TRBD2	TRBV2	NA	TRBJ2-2	CASRRASGSRTGELFF	TGTGCCAGCCGTAGGGCTAGCGGGAGTAGGACCGGGGAGCTGTTTTTT
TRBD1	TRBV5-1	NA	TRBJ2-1	CASSLVPQRTGGNEQFF	TGCGCCAGCAGCTTAGTTCCCCAAAGGACAGGGGGCAATGAGCAGTTCTTC
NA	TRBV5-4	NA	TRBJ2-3	CASSLDADTQYF	TGTGCCAGCAGCTTGGACGCAGATACGCAGTATTTT
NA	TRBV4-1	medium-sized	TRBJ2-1	CASSGRGPTGSPYNEQFF	TGCGCCAGCAGTGGCCGGGGGCCTACAGGGAGCCCCTACAATGAGCAGTTCTTC
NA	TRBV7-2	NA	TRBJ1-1	CASSSVRMGGAFF	TGTGCCAGCAGCTCGGTGAGAATGGGGGGTGCTTTCTTT
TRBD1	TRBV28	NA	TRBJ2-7	CASSLYRGSHEQYF	TGTGCCAGCAGTTTATACAGGGGGAGCCACGAGCAGTACTTC
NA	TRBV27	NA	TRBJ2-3	CASSWSLSTDTQYF	TGTGCCAGCAGTTGGTCTCTTAGCACAGATACGCAGTATTTT
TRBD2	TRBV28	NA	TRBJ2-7	CASSLTLGLAGGRGGEQYF	TGTGCCAGCAGTTTAACCCTAGGACTAGCGGGAGGGCGTGGCGGCGAGCAGTACTTC